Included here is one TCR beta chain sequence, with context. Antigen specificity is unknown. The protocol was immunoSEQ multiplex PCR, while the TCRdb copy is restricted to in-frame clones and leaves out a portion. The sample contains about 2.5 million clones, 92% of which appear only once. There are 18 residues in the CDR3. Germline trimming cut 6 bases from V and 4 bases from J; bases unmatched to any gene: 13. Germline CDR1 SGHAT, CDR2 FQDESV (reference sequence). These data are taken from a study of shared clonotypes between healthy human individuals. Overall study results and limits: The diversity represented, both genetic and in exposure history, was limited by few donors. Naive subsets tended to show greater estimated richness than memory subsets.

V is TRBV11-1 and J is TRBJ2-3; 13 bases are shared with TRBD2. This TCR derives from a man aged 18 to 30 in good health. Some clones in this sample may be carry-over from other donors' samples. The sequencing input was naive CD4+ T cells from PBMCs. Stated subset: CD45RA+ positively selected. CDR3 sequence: CASRRPGLAGRGADTQYF. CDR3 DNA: TGTGCCAGCAGACGCCCGGGACTAGCGGGACGCGGGGCAGATACGCAGTATTTT.